The entry below describes one TCR beta chain. At one end, the junction sequence differs from germline, possibly due to a read error. In the original processing: Reference gene primer amplification yielded estimated nucleated cell counts. The repertoire was sequenced with immunoSEQ multiplex PCR; TCRdb's copy has only in-frame clones and lacks some. V and J calls and clone size follow that table, whereas D and trimming were derived from the DNA. This table has over 200,000 clones, more than 85% appearing once. The record originates from a study of blood T cell repertoires in COVID-19. Turning to the study itself: The samples span acute and convalescent COVID-19 from the United States, Italy and Spain. The cDNA or gDNA used as material had been derived from T cells, B-cell-depleted T cells, or PBMCs.

The V gene's germline CDR1 is MDHEN and CDR2 SYDVKM. The CDR3 spans 14 residues. The rearrangement joins TRBV28 to TRBJ1-4, with 7 positions matching TRBD1. This sequence was found in a man aged 40-50 years with active or convalescent COVID-19. Specimen: peripheral blood. CDR3 nucleotide sequence: TGTGCCACCAGTAAAACAGGGGTAGATGAAAAACTGTTTTTT. Translation gives CATSKTGVDEKLFF.